What follows are 32 T cell receptor beta chains derived from one specimen sequenced in a study of cytomegalovirus exposure and HLA in healthy donors. PCR used 60 Vbeta primers and 13 Jbeta primers. Produced via immunoSEQ multiplex PCR; TCRdb's table is partial and in-frame only. This repertoire shows 120,000 to 150,000 clones, around three quarters found once; its top ten account for around 13%. The sequenced sample was PBMCs. The receptors come from a man aged 35 to 55 in good health and CMV-seropositive.

The chain couples TRBV27 to TRBJ2-1; the match to TRBD2 covers 7 bases. V trimming: 5 bases; J trimming: 9 bases; junction bases outside the gene matches: 10. The CDR3 is 14 residues long. CDR1 and CDR2 from the germline V gene are MNHEY and SMNVEV (reference sequence). CDR3 sequence: CASSHSGIGVEQFF. The CDR3 nucleotides are TGTGCCAGCAGTCACAGCGGGATCGGGGTTGAGCAGTTCTTC.

This sequence joins TRBV5-6 and TRBJ2-5; a possible D gene is TRBD1 (5 bases). Germline lookup yields CDR1 SGHDT and CDR2 YYEEEE. Deletions cut 4 bases from V and 2 bases from J, with 12 bases between. The CDR3 runs 14 residues. Written as DNA, the CDR3 is TGTGCCAGCAGCGCCCTACAGGAGCAAGAGACCCAGTACTTC. Encoded protein: CASSALQEQETQYF.

The count of this clone is one. The genes are TRBV4-2 and TRBJ1-3; no definite D call. The ends were cut back, 0 bases at V and 0 bases at J, with 9 bases in the middle. CDR3 length: 16 amino acids. Germline loops: CDR1 LGHNA, CDR2 YNFKEQ. The CDR3 loop reads CASSQDWASSGNTIYF. The CDR3 region has the DNA TGTGCCAGCAGCCAAGATTGGGCCTCCTCTGGAAACACCATATATTTT.

The rearrangement joins TRBV4-2 to TRBJ2-1; the D gene is possibly TRBD1 (5 bases). Germline-derived CDR1 and CDR2 are LGHNA and YNFKEQ. The CDR3 consists of 13 residues. Trimming shortened V by 1 base and J by 12 bases, and 13 bases separated the two germline ends. The CDR3 spells CASSQVEGVGQFF. The CDR3 bases are TGTGCCAGCAGCCAAGTAGAAGGGGTAGGGCAGTTCTTC.

The chain couples TRBV10-3 to TRBJ1-1; 7 bases are a match to TRBD1. Germline V gives CDR1 ENHRY, CDR2 SYGVKD. The V and J ends lost 0 bases and 4 bases, in that order; junction bases with no gene match: 5. The CDR3 extends over 15 amino acids. CDR3: CAISESTGAGTEAFF. CDR3 coding DNA: TGTGCCATCAGTGAGTCAACAGGGGCCGGCACTGAAGCTTTCTTT.

V usage is TRBV5-1 and J usage is TRBJ2-7, with 11 nucleotides matching TRBD2. The CDR3 has 15 residues. The V segment lost 4 bases and the J segment 5 bases; nucleotides outside the gene matches: 8. The germline V gene has CDR1 SGHRS and CDR2 YFSETQ. CDR3: CASSHTSGSSHEQYF. The CDR3 DNA sequence: TGCGCCAGCAGCCATACTAGCGGGAGTAGCCACGAGCAGTACTTC.

The chain is built from TRBV11-2 and TRBJ2-7; 7 positions match TRBD1. The CDR3 has 14 amino acids. The germline V gene has CDR1 SGHAT and CDR2 FQNNGV. The J segment lost 6 bases and the V segment lost 2 bases, leaving 7 bases of the junction unmatched. CDR3 coding DNA: TGTGCCAGCAGCTTAATAAGGGGGCGGCGCGAGCAGTACTTC. Its translation: CASSLIRGRREQYF. The variable domain in full, completed from reference TRBV11-2 and TRBJ2-7, reads EAGVAQSPRYKIIEKRQSVAFWCNPISGHATLYWYQQILGQGPKLLIQFQNNGVVDDSQLPKDRFSAERLKGVDSTLKIQPAKLEDSAVYLCASSLIRGRREQYFGPGTRLTVT.

This clone was seen only a few times. The chain is built from TRBV5-1 and TRBJ2-3; tentatively, D is TRBD2 (6 bases). CDR1 is SGHRS, CDR2 YFSETQ, per germline. There are 13 residues in the CDR3. With 5 bases removed from V and 0 bases from J, the gap between germline ends came to 7 bases. CDR3 DNA: TGCGCCAGCAGAGGAGGGAGCACAGATACGCAGTATTTT. Translating it yields CASRGGSTDTQYF.

The chain is built from TRBV5-4 and TRBJ2-3, with D tentatively TRBD1 (6 bases). CDR3 size: 14 residues. Per germline, CDR1 SGHNT and CDR2 YYREEE (reference sequence). The V and J ends lost 4 bases and 4 bases respectively, with 13 bases between them. The CDR3 sequence: CASSLRQDPDTQYF. CDR3 in DNA: TGTGCCAGCAGCCTTCGACAGGACCCAGATACGCAGTATTTT.

This clone was picked up a small number of times. This chain connects TRBV5-1 to TRBJ2-7, with 7 bases identical to TRBD2. The CDR3 has 17 residues. The ends lost 4 bases at V and 2 bases at J; junction bases unmatched: 15. The germline V gene encodes CDR1 SGHRS and CDR2 YFSETQ. The CDR3 reads CASSHPASGPLTYEQYF. In DNA form, the CDR3 reads TGCGCCAGCAGCCATCCCGCTAGCGGACCCCTAACCTACGAGCAGTACTTC.

The chain is built from TRBV27 and TRBJ1-1, with TRBD1 matching over 9 bases. CDR1 is MNHEY and CDR2 is SMNVEV in the germline V gene (reference sequence). The CDR3 has 16 amino acids. After removal of 7 bases from V and 6 bases from J, the junction contained 15 bases not matched to a gene. The CDR3 loop reads CASMDRQGGGGAEAFF. The DNA of the CDR3 is TGTGCCAGCATGGATAGACAGGGGGGAGGAGGAGCTGAAGCTTTCTTT.

This clone came up a few times. The chain recombines TRBV27 with TRBJ2-3; D remains unclear. Trimming stripped 8 bases from V and 1 base from J, with 16 bases between. The CDR3 consists of 15 residues. Germline V CDR1 and CDR2: MNHEY, SMNVEV (reference sequence). The CDR3 bases are TGTGCCAGCGGGCCAGCCCAAGGTGGCACAGATACGCAGTATTTT. Translated: CASGPAQGGTDTQYF.

Only a few counts were recorded for this clone. One end of the junction varies from germline; a read error may be responsible. The chain has TRBV7-9 and TRBJ2-7; 14 positions match TRBD2. The CDR3 sequence is 18 residues long. Germline V CDR1 and CDR2: SEHNR, FQNEAQ (reference sequence). CDR3 bases: TGTTCCAGCAGCTCACCGGGACTAGCGGGAGTATCCCCCTACGAGCAGTACTTC. Translating gives CSSSSPGLAGVSPYEQYF.

The rearrangement joins TRBV29-1 to TRBJ2-1, with TRBD2 identical over 8 bases. Germline values: CDR1 SQVTM, CDR2 ANQGSEA. The CDR3 is 12 residues long. Unmatched junction bases numbered 4, after V lost 8 bases and J lost 4 bases. As DNA, the CDR3 is TGCAGCACACTAGCGGATTACAATGAGCAGTTCTTC. Residues: CSTLADYNEQFF.

Only a few counts were recorded for this clone. The CDR3 DNA reads as TGTGCCAGCAGCCCGGGGACTAGCGGGAGGGAGACCCAGTACTTC. This sequence encodes CASSPGTSGRETQYF. The chain uses TRBV7-2 and TRBJ2-5; 15 nucleotides agree with TRBD2. The ends lost 5 bases at V and 5 bases at J; junction bases unmatched: 3. The CDR3 has 15 amino acids. Germline-derived CDR1 and CDR2 are SGHTA and FQGNSA.

This chain links TRBV13 with TRBJ1-1; TRBD1 matches at 8 bases. Germline CDR1 and CDR2: PRHDT and FYEKMQ (reference sequence). The CDR3 spans 17 residues. The trim removed 5 bases at V and 1 base at J, leaving 12 bases unmatched. CDR3 in amino acids: CASSDGQGSLANTEAFF. The CDR3 DNA reads TGTGCCAGCAGCGATGGACAGGGAAGTCTAGCGAACACTGAAGCTTTCTTT.

This chain links TRBV19 with TRBJ2-1; 9 bases agree with TRBD2. CDR1 and CDR2 from the germline V gene are LNHDA and SQIVND (reference sequence). V lost 5 bases and J lost 4; bases outside the gene matches: 3. This CDR3 has 14 residues. The CDR3 DNA sequence: TGTGCCAGTAGTGTACTAGCGGGTTACAATGAGCAGTTCTTC. As protein: CASSVLAGYNEQFF. The entire variable domain, with the rest obtained from reference TRBV19 and TRBJ2-1, is as follows: DGGITQSPKYLFRKEGQNVTLSCEQNLNHDAMYWYRQDPGQGLRLIYYSQIVNDFQKGDIAEGYSVSREKKESFPLTVTSAQKNPTAFYLCASSVLAGYNEQFFGPGTRLTVL.

The J gene is TRBJ2-7, the V gene TRBV7-8, with TRBD1 matching 8 bases. CDR3 length: 16 residues. With 8 bases clipped from V and 6 bases from J, the junction kept 18 bases outside the gene matches. Germline values: CDR1 SGHVS, CDR2 FQNEAQ. Written as DNA, the CDR3 is TGTGCCAGCGGGCGACAGGGGCCGTCGTTCGGCATCGAGCAGTACTTC. This encodes CASGRQGPSFGIEQYF.

The chain combines TRBV27 with TRBJ2-7; a possible D gene is TRBD1 (5 bases). The CDR3 length is 15 residues. V was shortened by 5 bases and J by 1 base, with 15 bases between the two germline ends. From germline, CDR1 is MNHEY and CDR2 SMNVEV (reference sequence). The CDR3 DNA reads TGTGCCAGCAGTCCATTTTCCAGGGTGTCCTACGAGCAGTACTTC. Translation: CASSPFSRVSYEQYF.

The genes are TRBV5-1 and TRBJ2-3, with 14 bases aligning to TRBD2. The CDR3 spans 16 residues. Losses at the gene ends were 4 bases for V and 4 bases for J; bases not matched to a gene: 5. Germline-derived CDR1 and CDR2 are SGHRS and YFSETQ. The CDR3 DNA follows: TGCGCCAGCAGCAGGGGACTAGCGGGAGAACCAGATACGCAGTATTTT. Protein product: CASSRGLAGEPDTQYF.

A few counts support this clone. The chain has TRBV6-1 and TRBJ2-2; 7 bases agree with TRBD1. Germline loops: CDR1 MNHNS, CDR2 SASEGT. This CDR3 spans 15 amino acids. V lost 1 base to trimming and J lost 2 bases; unmatched junction nucleotides: 1. In DNA form, the CDR3 reads TGTGCCAGCAGTGAAGGACAGGGTAACACCGGGGAGCTGTTTTTT. This gives the protein CASSEGQGNTGELFF.

The J gene is TRBJ1-2, the V gene TRBV25-1; perhaps TRBD1 as D (5 bases). CDR3 length equals 12 residues. V was pared by 6 bases and J by 5 bases, with 10 bases between. CDR1 and CDR2 (germline): MGHDK, SYGVNS. The CDR3 DNA is TGTGCCAGCAGCATCGGGGGGTATGGCTACACCTTC. Its protein is CASSIGGYGYTF.

The chain carries TRBV30 and TRBJ2-5; D is perhaps TRBD2 (5 bases). The CDR3 loop spans 13 amino acids. Germline V gives CDR1 GTSNPN, CDR2 SVGIG (reference sequence). Deletions cut 2 bases from V and 5 bases from J, with 12 bases between. The CDR3 sequence is CAWSIHRRETQYF. CDR3 sequence (DNA): TGTGCCTGGAGTATTCATCGGAGGGAGACCCAGTACTTC.

The J gene is TRBJ2-7, the V gene TRBV28; tentatively, D is TRBD2 (6 bases). Germline assignment: CDR1 MDHEN and CDR2 SYDVKM. Trimming stripped 6 bases from V and 3 bases from J, with 21 bases between. The CDR3 has 16 residues. The CDR3 region has the DNA TGTGCCAGCAGACCCCACCAGGGACGGGGGAGCTACGAGCAGTACTTC. This gives the protein CASRPHQGRGSYEQYF.

This chain connects TRBV13 to TRBJ1-1; D uncertain. Germline-derived CDR1 and CDR2 are PRHDT and FYEKMQ (reference sequence). Trimming pared 4 bases from V and 0 bases from J, leaving 9 bases between. The CDR3 runs to 14 residues. The CDR3 DNA sequence: TGTGCCAGCAGCTCCCACCCTATGAACACTGAAGCTTTCTTT. Protein: CASSSHPMNTEAFF.

The rearrangement uses TRBV28 and TRBJ2-3; 13 nucleotides agree with TRBD2. The CDR3 is made up of 19 amino acids. V lost 8 bases and J lost 3; bases outside the gene matches: 17. The germline V gene has CDR1 MDHEN and CDR2 SYDVKM. The CDR3 loop is CASGHRDRLAGGYTDTQYF. The CDR3 DNA is TGTGCCAGCGGGCACAGGGACCGACTAGCGGGAGGATATACAGATACGCAGTATTTT.

To note about this clone: Only one base separates this from a far larger clonotype, so it likely reflects a read error. The chain has TRBV2 and TRBJ1-1, with 10 bases that match TRBD1. The germline CDR1 and CDR2 sequences are SNHLY and FYNNEI. CDR3 length equals 13 residues. The V and J ends lost 6 bases and 3 bases, in that order; junction bases with no gene match: 1. The CDR3 coding sequence is TGTGCCAGCAGCGGGACAGGGGACACTGAAGCTTTCTTT. It translates to CASSGTGDTEAFF.

The gene calls are TRBV4-3 and TRBJ2-5; a possible D gene is TRBD2 (6 bases). The J call is doubtful: the DNA matches TRBJ2-7 better. The germline V gene encodes CDR1 LGHNA and CDR2 YSLEER. The CDR3 loop spans 14 amino acids. CDR3 sequence reads: CASSQGRGTYEQYF. The CDR3 nucleotides read TGCGCCAGCAGCCAAGGACGGGGGACCTACGAGCAGTACTTC.

Points on this clone: The junction and the germline gene differ at one end; a read error may be behind it. The gene calls are TRBV7-9 and TRBJ2-2; 10 nucleotides line up with TRBD1. Germline V gene sequence: CDR1 SEHNR, CDR2 FQNEAQ (reference sequence). The CDR3 length is 16 residues. In nucleotides, the CDR3 is TGTTCCAGCAGCTTAGGGACAGGGGTCTTCACCGGGGAGCTGTTTTTT. Its translation is CSSSLGTGVFTGELFF.

The CDR3 here is CAIGQTYEQYF. The CDR3 coding sequence is TGTGCCATCGGACAGACCTACGAGCAGTACTTC. The V and J genes are TRBV10-3 and TRBJ2-5, with D possibly being TRBD1 (6 bases). The J call could be wrong; TRBJ2-7 is a better fit for the DNA end. The CDR3 spans 11 residues. Germline-derived CDR1 and CDR2 are ENHRY and SYGVKD.

The V and J genes are TRBV30 and TRBJ1-6, with D hard to call. Germline-derived CDR1 and CDR2 are GTSNPN and SVGIG (reference sequence). Trimming shortened V by 4 bases and J by 7 bases, and 14 bases separated the two germline ends. This CDR3 comprises 14 residues. CDR3 sequence reads: CAWTGMGGNSPLHF. The CDR3 region has the DNA TGTGCCTGGACGGGGATGGGTGGGAATTCACCCCTCCACTTT.

This chain uses TRBV7-3 with TRBJ2-5; 7 bases map to TRBD2. There are 14 residues in the CDR3. The trim removed 5 bases at V and 5 bases at J, leaving 8 bases unmatched. Germline V CDR1 and CDR2: SGHTA, FQGTGA. This chain's CDR3 is CASSPTGGTETQYF. Written as DNA, the CDR3 is TGTGCCAGCAGCCCAACGGGGGGTACGGAGACCCAGTACTTC.